This TCR beta chain comes out of a study of T cell responses to AZD1222 COVID-19 vaccine. The table came from immunoSEQ multiplex PCR; TCRdb's copy has only in-frame clones and leaves some out. The sample holds about 180,000 clones, 80% to 95% seen once. Concerning this clone: Its antigen is currently unknown.

Germline CDR1 is MNHEY and CDR2 is SVGAGI. The V and J ends lost 2 bases and 4 bases, in that order; junction bases with no gene match: 10. CDR3 length equals 16 residues. Points from the study as a whole: When two AZD1222 doses had been given, Spike-specific TCR breadth and depth rose. Reports say nearly half of spike-specific TCRs go after unmutated variant regions. Donors in the cohort were predominantly white British and more often female, and clonal diversity was possibly underestimated.

The sequence derives from an adult who received the AZD1222 COVID-19 vaccine. The genes are TRBV6-5 and TRBJ2-5, with 7 bases that match TRBD2. Specimen: peripheral blood, collected 28 days after the second AZD1222 dose. This CDR3 reads CASSYPRGEGRETQYF. CDR3 nucleotide sequence: TGTGCCAGCAGTTACCCCCGGGGGGAGGGTAGAGAGACCCAGTACTTC.